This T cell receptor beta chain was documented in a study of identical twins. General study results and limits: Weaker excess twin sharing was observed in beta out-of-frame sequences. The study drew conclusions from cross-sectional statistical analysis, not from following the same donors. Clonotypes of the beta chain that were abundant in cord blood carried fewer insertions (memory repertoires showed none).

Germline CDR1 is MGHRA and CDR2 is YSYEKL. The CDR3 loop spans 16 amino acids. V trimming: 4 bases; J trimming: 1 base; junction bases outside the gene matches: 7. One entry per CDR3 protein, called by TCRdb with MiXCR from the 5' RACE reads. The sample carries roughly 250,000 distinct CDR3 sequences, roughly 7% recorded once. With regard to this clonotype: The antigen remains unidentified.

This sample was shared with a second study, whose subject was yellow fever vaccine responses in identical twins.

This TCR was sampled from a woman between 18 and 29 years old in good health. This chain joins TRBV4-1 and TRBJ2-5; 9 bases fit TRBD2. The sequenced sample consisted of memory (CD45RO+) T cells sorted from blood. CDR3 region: CASSPRAGGLQETQYF. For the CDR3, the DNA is TGCGCCAGCAGCCCCCGAGCGGGGGGACTCCAAGAGACCCAGTACTTC.